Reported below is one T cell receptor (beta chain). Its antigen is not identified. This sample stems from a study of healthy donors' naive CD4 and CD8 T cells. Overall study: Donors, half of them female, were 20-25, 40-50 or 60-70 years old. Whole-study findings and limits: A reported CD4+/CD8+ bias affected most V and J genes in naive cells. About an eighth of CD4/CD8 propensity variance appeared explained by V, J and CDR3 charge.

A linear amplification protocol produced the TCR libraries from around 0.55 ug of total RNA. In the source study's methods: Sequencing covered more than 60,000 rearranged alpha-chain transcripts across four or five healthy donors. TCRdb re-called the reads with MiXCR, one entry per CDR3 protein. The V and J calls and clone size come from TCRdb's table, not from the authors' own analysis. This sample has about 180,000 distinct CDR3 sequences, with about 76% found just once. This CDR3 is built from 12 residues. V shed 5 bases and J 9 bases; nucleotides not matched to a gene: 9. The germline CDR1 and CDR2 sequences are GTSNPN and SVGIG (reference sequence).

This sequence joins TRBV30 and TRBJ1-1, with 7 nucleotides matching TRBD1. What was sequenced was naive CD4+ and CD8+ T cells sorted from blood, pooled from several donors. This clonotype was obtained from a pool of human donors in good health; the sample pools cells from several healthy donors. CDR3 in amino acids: CAWDGTEPKAFF. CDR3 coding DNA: TGTGCCTGGGACGGGACAGAGCCCAAAGCTTTCTTT.